This TCR beta chain was captured in a study of T cells in Graves' hyperthyroidism and ophthalmopathy. Regions amplified from RNA transcripts were the TCR beta CDR3 regions. TCR CDR3 underwent first-round RT-PCR with the HTBI primer set. TCRdb re-derived calls from the multiplex PCR reads in MiXCR, one entry per CDR3 protein. The table lists 300,000 to 450,000 distinct CDR3 sequences, approximately 25% of them singletons. Germline-derived CDR1 and CDR2 are SGHRS and YFSETQ. V dropped 5 bases and J dropped 6; count of bases not matched to a gene: 4. There are 14 residues in the CDR3. This clonotype turned up a few times.

The chain uses TRBV5-1 and TRBJ2-1; 11 positions agree with TRBD2. The source is a middle-aged man with Graves' hyperthyroidism. Material: blood. CDR3 loop: CASRIAGGVNEQFF. CDR3 nucleotides: TGCGCCAGCAGAATAGCGGGAGGGGTCAATGAGCAGTTCTTC.